The 20 T cell receptor beta chains below all came from one sample that was sequenced in a study of shared clonotypes between healthy human individuals. Cells designated naive CD8 were CD45RO-negative and were positively selected for CCR7, with terminally differentiated effector memory CD45RA+ cells excluded. Repertoires were generated with immunoSEQ multiplex PCR, while TCRdb's copy carries only in-frame clones and drops some. The sample carries 1.5 million to 2.5 million clones, 85% to 95% recorded once. The source material was naive CD8+ T cells sorted from blood. Receptor source: a man aged 18 to 29 in good health.

J is TRBJ1-2 and V is TRBV7-9; 8 bases are a match to TRBD1. Germline trimming cut 5 bases from V and 3 bases from J; bases unmatched to any gene: 11. Per the germline V gene, CDR1 is SEHNR and CDR2 is FQNEAQ (reference sequence). This CDR3 contains 16 residues. The CDR3 DNA is TGTGCCAGCAGCACCAAGGACAGGGAATTTTACTATGGCTACACCTTC. Its translation is CASSTKDREFYYGYTF.

The chain combines TRBV7-9 with TRBJ1-1; the D gene is possibly TRBD1 (5 bases). Germline CDR1 and CDR2: SEHNR and FQNEAQ (reference sequence). V was cut by 1 base and J by 7 bases, with 13 bases left in between. CDR3 length: 14 residues. This chain's CDR3 is CASSLESGSGEAFF. Here the CDR3 DNA reads TGTGCCAGCAGCTTAGAGTCAGGGTCCGGTGAAGCTTTCTTT.

In nucleotides, the CDR3 is TGTGCCAGCAGCCCGCTGGCGTTGGCCAAAAACATTCAGTACTTC. This translates into CASSPLALAKNIQYF. The genes are TRBV11-2 and TRBJ2-4; D ambiguous. CDR1 SGHAT and CDR2 FQNNGV come from the germline V gene. Trimming took off 5 bases at V and 1 base at J, with 12 bases between the two ends. The CDR3 runs 15 residues.

The chain combines TRBV9 with TRBJ2-7; 12 bases line up with TRBD1. From germline, CDR1 is SGDLS and CDR2 YYNGEE. CDR3 size: 15 residues. V lost 3 bases, J lost 5 bases, and 6 bases stayed unmatched. The CDR3 here is CASSAEGTGGDEQYF. CDR3 nucleotides: TGTGCCAGCAGCGCGGAAGGGACAGGGGGCGACGAGCAGTACTTC.

The V call is TRBV28, the J call TRBJ2-7; weak D call: TRBD2 (5 bases). Trimming took 4 bases from V and 2 from J, leaving 12 bases between them. From germline, CDR1 is MDHEN and CDR2 SYDVKM. The CDR3 is made up of 14 amino acids. The CDR3 nucleotides are TGTGCCAGCAGTTGGACGGGGTCAACCTACGAGCAGTACTTC. Translation: CASSWTGSTYEQYF.

On this clone: The identical CDR3 is also encoded by other nucleotide sequences in the sample. This sequence joins TRBV9 and TRBJ2-1, with D tentatively TRBD2 (5 bases). V was trimmed by 2 bases and J by 1 base, leaving 10 bases between them. The germline V gene has CDR1 SGDLS and CDR2 YYNGEE. The CDR3 runs to 15 residues. CDR3 in amino acids: CASSVDWGSYNEQFF. The CDR3 coding sequence is TGTGCCAGCAGCGTGGACTGGGGATCCTACAATGAGCAGTTCTTC. Together with reference TRBV9 and TRBJ2-1, the CDR3 gives the full variable domain: DSGVTQTPKHLITATGQRVTLRCSPRSGDLSVYWYQQSLDQGLQFLIQYYNGEERAKGNILERFSAQQFPDLHSELNLSSLELGDSALYFCASSVDWGSYNEQFFGPGTRLTVL.

V usage is TRBV7-6 and J usage is TRBJ2-7, with D perhaps TRBD2 (5 bases). Germline V gene lookup returns CDR1 SGHVS and CDR2 FNYEAQ. This CDR3 comprises 14 residues. Trimming took 2 bases from V and 3 from J, leaving 11 bases between them. The CDR3 sequence: CASSLSGSLYEQYF. CDR3 bases: TGTGCCAGCAGCTTAAGCGGTTCACTCTACGAGCAGTACTTC.

This chain's CDR3 is CASSLQGRGGELFF. The CDR3 nucleotides read TGTGCCAGCAGTCTACAGGGGAGGGGCGGGGAGCTGTTTTTT. The chain links TRBV27 to TRBJ2-2; D assignment may be TRBD1 or TRBD2 (7 bases each). Germline CDR1 reads MNHEY; CDR2 reads SMNVEV (reference sequence). The CDR3 covers 14 residues. V lost 5 bases to trimming and J lost 7 bases, with 14 bases between them.

V and J are TRBV30 and TRBJ1-4, with unresolved D. Germline lookup yields CDR1 GTSNPN and CDR2 SVGIG (reference sequence). The germline V and J ends were trimmed by 1 base and 5 bases, with 14 bases remaining between them. The CDR3 is made up of 15 amino acids. The CDR3 region is CAWSAEHPRNEKLFF. The CDR3 region has the DNA TGTGCCTGGAGTGCGGAGCATCCGAGGAATGAAAAACTGTTTTTT.

Concerning this clone itself: Other DNA sequences in the same sample also yield this CDR3. V gene TRBV15 combines with J gene TRBJ2-3; D is possibly TRBD1 or TRBD2 (6 bases each). Per the germline V gene, CDR1 is LNHNV and CDR2 is YYDKDF (reference sequence). The length of the CDR3 is 15 residues. The V and J ends lost 1 base and 1 base respectively, with 9 bases between them. The CDR3 DNA reads as TGTGCCACCAGCAGAGGAAGGGGGGGCACAGATACGCAGTATTTT. Encoded protein: CATSRGRGGTDTQYF.

With respect to this clone: Other DNA sequences within the sample encode an identical CDR3. The rearrangement uses TRBV4-3 and TRBJ2-5; possibly TRBD2 for D (6 bases). With 1 base removed from V and 3 bases from J, the gap between germline ends came to 9 bases. CDR1 is LGHNA and CDR2 is YSLEER in the germline V gene. The CDR3 covers 14 residues. In DNA, the CDR3 is TGCGCCAGCAGCCAAGTCGGAGGGGAAGAGACCCAGTACTTC. Its translation: CASSQVGGEETQYF.

This chain uses TRBV11-2 with TRBJ2-2; 8 nucleotides line up with TRBD2. Germline assignment: CDR1 SGHAT and CDR2 FQNNGV. V was clipped by 1 base and J by 7 bases; unmatched bases: 2. The CDR3 has 14 amino acids. The CDR3: CASSLGGTSGELFF. The CDR3 DNA reads as TGTGCCAGCAGCTTAGGGGGGACTAGCGGGGAGCTGTTTTTT.

The chain employs TRBV5-1 and TRBJ2-5; TRBD2 aligns across 8 bases. The germline CDR1 and CDR2 sequences are SGHRS and YFSETQ. With V trimmed by 2 bases and J by 5 bases, 8 bases remained unmatched. The CDR3 consists of 15 residues. The DNA for the CDR3 is TGCGCCAGCAGCTTCCTGGCCGGGGGGGCGGAGACCCAGTACTTC. Protein sequence: CASSFLAGGAETQYF.

V usage is TRBV7-2 and J usage is TRBJ1-6, with no clear D. The CDR3 spans 12 residues. V was cut by 1 base and J by 9 bases, with 4 bases left in between. From germline, CDR1 is SGHTA and CDR2 FQGNSA. CDR3 nucleotides: TGTGCCAGCAGCTTAGTTCTTTCACCCCTCCACTTT. Translated: CASSLVLSPLHF.

The chain is built from TRBV5-8 and TRBJ2-1; TRBD1 aligns across 7 bases. Trimming took 2 bases from V and 0 from J; bases not matched to a gene: 11. The CDR3 has 18 amino acids. CDR1 is SGHTS, CDR2 YDEGEE, per germline. Written as DNA, the CDR3 is TGTGCCAGCAGCTTTCGACAGGGAGTGAGGTCCTCCTACAATGAGCAGTTCTTC. Its protein is CASSFRQGVRSSYNEQFF.

The J gene is TRBJ2-5, the V gene TRBV9; 9 bases align to TRBD2. In germline, CDR1 is SGDLS, CDR2 YYNGEE. This CDR3 spans 16 amino acids. J was trimmed by 10 bases and V by 0 bases; bases with no gene match: 13. The CDR3 sequence is CASSVDGGGAYEGQYF. In nucleotides, the CDR3 is TGTGCCAGCAGCGTAGATGGCGGGGGGGCCTATGAGGGCCAGTACTTC. Variable domain in full (rest from reference TRBV9 and TRBJ2-5): DSGVTQTPKHLITATGQRVTLRCSPRSGDLSVYWYQQSLDQGLQFLIQYYNGEERAKGNILERFSAQQFPDLHSELNLSSLELGDSALYFCASSVDGGGAYEGQYFGPGTRLLVL.

This rearrangement joins TRBV4-1 to TRBJ1-4, with 7 bases aligning to TRBD1. J lost 4 bases, V lost 1 base, and 9 bases had no gene match. CDR1 and CDR2 (germline): MGHRA, YSYEKL. This CDR3 has 17 amino acids. The CDR3 DNA reads as TGCGCCAGCAGCCAAGGTTGGTTAGGGGACAGTAATGAAAAACTGTTTTTT. This codes for CASSQGWLGDSNEKLFF.

This chain joins TRBV27 and TRBJ1-5; 8 bases match TRBD1. This CDR3 comprises 18 residues. The V segment lost 1 base and the J segment 1 base; nucleotides outside the gene matches: 9. The germline V gene encodes CDR1 MNHEY and CDR2 SMNVEV (reference sequence). The CDR3 loop is CASSLLWDRKKSNQPQHF. CDR3 coding DNA: TGTGCCAGCAGTTTATTGTGGGACAGGAAAAAGAGCAATCAGCCCCAGCATTTT.

This clone was observed once. This sample also contains other DNA sequences that code for the same CDR3. The chain joins TRBV4-1 to TRBJ2-2; unclear D gene. The germline V gene has CDR1 MGHRA and CDR2 YSYEKL. The CDR3 length is 11 residues. The V gene lost 7 bases and the J gene lost 3 bases, with 3 bases spanning the gap. CDR3 nucleotides: TGCGCCAGCACAGACACCGGGGAGCTGTTTTTT. This translates into CASTDTGELFF.

The V call is TRBV6-6, the J call TRBJ2-2; D is unresolved. The germline V gene encodes CDR1 MNHNY and CDR2 SVGAGI (reference sequence). The V end was cut by 4 bases, the J end by 3 bases, with 15 bases between. CDR3 length: 16 amino acids. DNA of the CDR3: TGTGCCAGCAGTTTCTTCGTTGCCCCGGACACCGGGGAGCTGTTTTTT. Protein: CASSFFVAPDTGELFF.